A selection of T cell receptor beta chains follows, all from one sample in a study of blood T cell repertoires in COVID-19. Some clones are missing from TCRdb's copy, which holds only in-frame ones; the method was immunoSEQ multiplex PCR. The profile covers about 330,000 clones, with 92% appearing a single time and about a fifth taken by the ten largest. Sample: PBMCs or T cells enriched from blood (not recorded which). Receptors were obtained from a woman aged 30 to 39 who had recovered from COVID-19. The CDR3 runs from the conserved cysteine through the conserved F or W. The D gene is left open where the match is weak. Clone sizes are given selectively: once, few, many, or a class where the clone is expanded.

>TRBV5-4|TRBJ1-2|.|.
CASRRSGEGYGYTF
TGTGCCAGCAGGCGTTCAGGGGAGGGGTATGGCTACACCTTC
>TRBV6-5|TRBJ2-1|.|.
CASSSSHYSGNEQFF
TGTGCCAGCAGTTCCAGCCATTACAGTGGAAATGAGCAGTTCTTC
>TRBV11-2|TRBJ1-1|.|few
CASSLDMNTEAFF
TGTGCCAGCAGCTTAGACATGAACACTGAAGCTTTCTTT
>TRBV5-1|TRBJ2-1|TRBD2|.
CASSLDDSGRAFF
TGCGCCAGCAGCTTGGATGATAGCGGGAGGGCGTTCTTC
>TRBV7-2|TRBJ1-2|.|.
CASSLAQGFYGYTF
TGTGCCAGCAGCTTAGCACAGGGTTTCTATGGCTACACCTTC
>TRBV4-1|TRBJ1-5|.|.
CASSQEWSRVDQPQHF
TGCGCCAGCAGCCAAGAGTGGAGCAGGGTTGATCAGCCCCAGCATTTT
>TRBV7-9|TRBJ2-1|TRBD2|.
CASSLGTSFNEQFF
TGTGCCAGCAGTTTAGGGACTAGCTTCAATGAGCAGTTCTTC
>TRBV27|TRBJ2-3|TRBD2|.
CASSLGGRTDTQYF
TGTGCCAGCAGTTTGGGGGGGAGGACAGATACGCAGTATTTT
>TRBV20-1|TRBJ1-1|.|.
CSAFRGTEAFF
TGCAGTGCTTTCAGGGGAACTGAAGCTTTCTTT
>TRBV24-1|TRBJ2-7|.|.
CATSASGRVGEQYF
TGTGCCACCAGTGCCAGTGGCAGGGTAGGGGAGCAGTACTTC
>TRBV28|TRBJ2-2|.|.
CASIPTGAPNTGELFF
TGTGCCAGCATACCGACGGGAGCCCCGAACACCGGGGAGCTGTTTTTT
>TRBV5-1|TRBJ2-7|.|.
CASSPQADEQYF
TGCGCCAGCAGCCCCCAGGCCGACGAGCAGTACTTC
>TRBV5-1|TRBJ2-2|TRBD2|once
CASSSSSGGALGELFF
TGCGCCAGCAGCTCATCTAGCGGGGGGGCCCTCGGGGAGCTGTTTTTT
>TRBV11-3|TRBJ1-6|.|.
CASSLGAGRSPLHF
TGTGCCAGCAGCTTAGGGGCAGGTCGTTCACCCCTCCACTTT
>TRBV29-1|TRBJ2-3|.|once
CSVEVATDTQYF
TGCAGCGTTGAGGTAGCCACAGATACGCAGTATTTT
>TRBV2|TRBJ2-3|.|.
CASLSDTQYF
TGTGCCAGCCTTTCGGATACGCAGTATTTT
>TRBV11-2|TRBJ2-1|TRBD1|once
CASRDLTGGVRNEQFF
TGTGCCAGCAGGGACCTCACAGGGGGCGTACGTAATGAGCAGTTCTTC
>TRBV28|TRBJ1-1|.|.
CASEGFDEAFF
TGTGCCAGTGAGGGTTTTGATGAAGCTTTCTTT
>TRBV18|TRBJ2-7|TRBD2|few
CASSPTGGPEQYF
TGTGCCAGCTCACCTACGGGGGGTCCCGAGCAGTACTTC
>TRBV2|TRBJ2-2|.|.
CASSDLTGRSGELFF
TGTGCCAGCAGTGATTTGACAGGCCGGTCCGGGGAGCTGTTTTTT
>TRBV5-6|TRBJ1-1|.|.
CASSLSRRVTEAFF
TGTGCCAGCAGCTTGAGCAGGAGGGTCACTGAAGCTTTCTTT
>TRBV3-1/TRBV3-2|TRBJ2-6|TRBD2|.
CASSQPVPGLAGSGANVLTF
TGTGCCAGCAGCCAACCGGTACCGGGACTAGCGGGCTCTGGGGCCAACGTCCTGACTTTC